Listed here are 15 T cell receptor beta chains from one sample, sequenced in a study of shared clonotypes between healthy human individuals. The data were produced by immunoSEQ multiplex PCR, yet TCRdb's version contains in-frame clones alone and is incomplete. The sample records about 1,900,000 clones, approximately 95% being singletons. It was CD45RO-negative cells, positively selected for CCR7, that made up naive CD8 cells, with terminally differentiated effector memory CD45RA+ cells excluded. Sequenced input: naive CD8+ T cells sorted from blood. The receptor set was obtained from a man between 18 and 35 years old in good health.

This clone was counted a single time. V gene TRBV4-1 combines with J gene TRBJ2-7; 8 nucleotides line up with TRBD1. From germline, CDR1 is MGHRA and CDR2 YSYEKL. CDR3 length: 14 residues. The V segment lost 5 bases and the J segment 2 bases; nucleotides outside the gene matches: 5. This CDR3 reads CASSGTGVAYEQYF. DNA for the CDR3: TGCGCCAGCAGCGGGACAGGAGTTGCCTACGAGCAGTACTTC.

This clone was counted a single time. The gene calls are TRBV13 and TRBJ1-6; 8 nucleotides align to TRBD1. Germline CDR1 reads PRHDT; CDR2 reads FYEKMQ (reference sequence). V shed 4 bases, J shed 7 bases, and the junction held 12 bases outside the gene matches. CDR3 length equals 17 residues. The CDR3 DNA follows: TGTGCCAGCAGCTCGACAGGGGTACGGGGATCAAATTCACCCCTCCACTTT. This codes for CASSSTGVRGSNSPLHF.

V and J are TRBV2 and TRBJ2-7, with D possibly being TRBD1 or TRBD2 (5 bases each). Per germline, CDR1 SNHLY and CDR2 FYNNEI. Trimming shortened V by 10 bases and J by 0 bases, and 25 bases separated the two germline ends. The CDR3 consists of 17 residues. The CDR3 spells CATQPGAEGVDSYEQYF. DNA for the CDR3: TGTGCCACCCAACCCGGGGCCGAAGGGGTGGACTCCTACGAGCAGTACTTC. Drawing the rest from reference TRBV2 and TRBJ2-7, the complete variable domain is EPEVTQTPSHQVTQMGQEVILRCVPISNHLYFYWYRQILGQKVEFLVSFYNNEISEKSEIFDDQFSVERPDGSNFTLKIRSTKLEDSAMYFCATQPGAEGVDSYEQYFGPGTRLTVT.

J is TRBJ2-3 and V is TRBV28, with D uncertain. V was cut by 5 bases and J by 4 bases, with 16 bases left in between. The CDR3 length is 15 residues. Germline V gene sequence: CDR1 MDHEN, CDR2 SYDVKM. The CDR3 loop reads CASSLPTDPADTQYF. DNA for the CDR3: TGTGCCAGCAGTCTTCCAACGGATCCGGCAGATACGCAGTATTTT.

Written as DNA, the CDR3 is TGTGCCAGCAGCTTAACATCACAGGGCCTTTCTACCCCAGAGACCCAGTACTTC. Translating gives CASSLTSQGLSTPETQYF. V usage is TRBV7-8 and J usage is TRBJ2-5; tentative D call: TRBD1 (6 bases). The CDR3 consists of 18 residues. CDR1 and CDR2 from the germline V gene are SGHVS and FQNEAQ. Trimming took off 2 bases at V and 4 bases at J, with 23 bases between the two ends.

The V and J genes are TRBV28 and TRBJ1-1, with a tentative D call TRBD1 (5 bases). Germline V gene sequence: CDR1 MDHEN, CDR2 SYDVKM. V lost 2 bases, J lost 1 base, and 8 bases lay in between. The CDR3 runs to 14 residues. Here the CDR3 DNA reads TGTGCCAGCAGTTTAACAGGAGCGAACACTGAAGCTTTCTTT. As protein: CASSLTGANTEAFF.

The rearrangement joins TRBV30 to TRBJ1-1; no clear D gene. Looked up from germline, CDR1 is GTSNPN and CDR2 is SVGIG (reference sequence). CDR3 length equals 15 residues. V lost 1 base, J lost 0 bases, and 12 bases lay in between. The CDR3 sequence: CAWSEKIGLNTEAFF. In DNA, the CDR3 is TGTGCCTGGAGTGAAAAGATAGGGCTGAACACTGAAGCTTTCTTT.

This rearrangement joins TRBV6-5 to TRBJ1-2, with D tentatively TRBD1 (6 bases). With 1 base removed from V and 8 bases from J, the gap between germline ends came to 11 bases. The CDR3 is 13 residues long. Germline V gene data show CDR1 as MNHEY and CDR2 as SVGAGI. The DNA of the CDR3 is TGTGCCAGCAGTTACTTAGGACAGTTCGGCTACACCTTC. It encodes CASSYLGQFGYTF.

The chain links TRBV6-1 to TRBJ2-7; 12 positions agree with TRBD2. The junction had 10 bases not matched to a gene; V was cut back by 3 bases and J by 4 bases. CDR3 size: 17 residues. Germline CDR1 is MNHNS and CDR2 is SASEGT. The CDR3 bases are TGTGCCAGCAGTGAGGGGTCACTAGCGGGAGGCGAATACGAGCAGTACTTC. It is translated as CASSEGSLAGGEYEQYF.

The table lists this clone with a count of one. The chain links TRBV11-2 to TRBJ2-1; 11 positions match TRBD2. V lost 4 bases to trimming and J lost 5 bases; unmatched junction nucleotides: 13. The V gene's germline CDR1 is SGHAT and CDR2 FQNNGV. There are 18 residues in the CDR3. This chain's CDR3 is CASSSTTLTSGSHNEQFF. DNA of the CDR3: TGTGCCAGCAGCTCCACCACCTTAACTAGCGGGAGCCACAATGAGCAGTTCTTC.

V usage is TRBV10-1 and J usage is TRBJ1-1; D uncertain. The CDR3 consists of 15 residues. V lost 0 bases and J 5 bases, leaving 13 bases between the germline ends. Germline V gene lookup returns CDR1 WNHNN and CDR2 SYGVQD (reference sequence). The CDR3 loop reads CASSESSGPGTEAFF. In DNA, the CDR3 is TGCGCCAGCAGTGAGTCGAGCGGACCGGGTACTGAAGCTTTCTTT.

The chain combines TRBV19 with TRBJ1-5; 11 bases fit TRBD1. This CDR3 contains 14 residues. V dropped 3 bases and J dropped 8; count of bases not matched to a gene: 3. Per the germline V gene, CDR1 is LNHDA and CDR2 is SQIVND (reference sequence). The CDR3 loop reads CASSIWTGGEPQHF. CDR3 DNA sequence: TGTGCCAGTAGTATCTGGACAGGGGGCGAGCCCCAGCATTTT.

V usage is TRBV6-6 and J usage is TRBJ1-3; 7 nucleotides line up with TRBD1. The junction had 8 bases not matched to a gene; V was cut back by 3 bases and J by 3 bases. The CDR3 loop spans 16 amino acids. Germline CDR1 is MNHNY and CDR2 is SVGAGI (reference sequence). CDR3 sequence: CASSYSTGYGGNTIYF. CDR3 coding DNA: TGTGCCAGCAGTTATTCGACAGGGTACGGTGGAAACACCATATATTTT.

The chain has TRBV5-4 and TRBJ1-2; D gene uncertain. CDR3 size: 13 residues. The V and J ends lost 4 bases and 4 bases respectively, with 11 bases between them. Germline CDR1 SGHNT, CDR2 YYREEE (reference sequence). The CDR3, as DNA: TGTGCCAGCAGCAAGGGCCAGCTCTATGGCTACACCTTC. It yields the protein CASSKGQLYGYTF.

The chain combines TRBV10-1 with TRBJ2-7, with D unresolved. The germline gives CDR1 WNHNN, CDR2 SYGVQD (reference sequence). V gave up 3 bases and J gave up 1 base, with 7 bases separating them. This CDR3 is 13 amino acids long. The CDR3 reads CASSDQESYEQYF. The DNA for the CDR3 is TGCGCCAGCAGTGATCAAGAATCCTACGAGCAGTACTTC.